The 8 T cell receptor beta chains reported below all come from one sample, sequenced in a study of cytomegalovirus exposure and HLA in healthy donors. The study ran its PCR with 60 Vbeta and 13 Jbeta primers. The assay was immunoSEQ multiplex PCR, and TCRdb's table has in-frame clones only and misses some. Of roughly 190,000 clones in the sample, just under 80% were seen once. The specimen sequenced was PBMCs. The receptor set was obtained from a female donor in good health and CMV-seronegative.

This rearrangement joins TRBV7-2 to TRBJ1-2; 8 positions match TRBD1. V lost 5 bases to trimming and J lost 7 bases; unmatched junction nucleotides: 3. This CDR3 is built from 12 residues. Germline V CDR1 and CDR2: SGHTA, FQGNSA. The CDR3 protein is CASSVTGVGYTF. CDR3 DNA: TGTGCCAGCAGCGTGACAGGGGTTGGCTACACCTTC.

This rearrangement joins TRBV29-1 to TRBJ2-1; 8 nucleotides match TRBD1. CDR1 and CDR2 from the germline V gene are SQVTM and ANQGSEA. This CDR3 has 13 amino acids. V dropped 7 bases and J dropped 9; count of bases not matched to a gene: 11. The CDR3 loop is CSAGQGAVGEQFF. CDR3 nucleotide sequence: TGCAGCGCCGGTCAGGGGGCCGTTGGTGAGCAGTTCTTC.

This chain joins TRBV11-2 and TRBJ2-7; D ambiguous. CDR1 is SGHAT, CDR2 FQNNGV, per germline. Trimming removed 1 base at V and 3 bases at J, with 19 bases between. The CDR3 runs to 17 residues. In nucleotides, the CDR3 is TGTGCCAGCAGCTTAGTGGTAGTGCCGAGAAGTAGCTACGAGCAGTACTTC. Its translation is CASSLVVVPRSSYEQYF.

Comments on this clone: The germline gene is not matched at one end of the junction; a read error may be the cause. The V call is TRBV7-9, the J call TRBJ2-2; TRBD2 matches at 14 bases. Germline V CDR1 and CDR2: SEHNR, FQNEAQ (reference sequence). This CDR3 contains 16 residues. CDR3 amino acids: CSSSEGLAGAAGELFF. The CDR3 nucleotides read TGTTCCAGCAGCGAGGGACTAGCGGGAGCTGCCGGGGAGCTGTTTTTT.

This clone has only a few counts. Distinct nucleotide sequences in the sample also encode this CDR3. The V and J genes are TRBV19 and TRBJ1-1; perhaps TRBD1 as D (5 bases). Trimming removed 9 bases at V and 1 base at J, with 9 bases between. This CDR3 comprises 12 residues. Per germline, CDR1 LNHDA and CDR2 SQIVND (reference sequence). Written as DNA, the CDR3 is TGTGCCAGCCGCGGGGGGAACACTGAAGCTTTCTTT. This translates into CASRGGNTEAFF.

This clone came up once. J is TRBJ1-3 and V is TRBV11-3, with D hard to call. V was pared by 1 base and J by 0 bases, with 10 bases between. Germline V gene lookup returns CDR1 SGHNT and CDR2 YENEEA. This CDR3 is built from 16 residues. CDR3 loop: CASSLAAGSSGNTIYF. CDR3 bases: TGTGCCAGCAGCTTAGCAGCGGGGAGCTCTGGAAACACCATATATTTT. Combining the CDR3 with reference TRBV11-3 and TRBJ1-3 gives the whole variable domain EAGVVQSPRYKIIEKKQPVAFWCNPISGHNTLYWYLQNLGQGPELLIRYENEEAVDDSQLPKDRFSAERLKGVDSTLKIQPAELGDSAVYLCASSLAAGSSGNTIYFGEGSWLTVV.

This rearrangement joins TRBV27 to TRBJ2-3; D ambiguous. Trimming stripped 6 bases from V and 7 bases from J, with 8 bases between. This CDR3 has 11 amino acids. CDR1 is MNHEY and CDR2 is SMNVEV in the germline V gene (reference sequence). The CDR3: CASRLMYTQYF. CDR3 bases: TGTGCCAGCAGGCTAATGTATACGCAGTATTTT.

The rearrangement uses TRBV7-6 and TRBJ2-3, with TRBD1 matching 7 bases. The CDR3 is 13 residues long. J lost 15 bases, V lost 1 base, and 10 bases had no gene match. Germline CDR1 SGHVS, CDR2 FNYEAQ. The CDR3, as DNA: TGTGCCAGCAGCTTAGGGGAGACAGGGTTTCAATATTTT. Translating gives CASSLGETGFQYF.